Included here is one T cell receptor (beta chain) sequence, with context. The sample holds many counts of this clonotype. The antigen it recognizes is unknown. No much larger clonotype is one base removed from it; base qualities were not supplied. The library was built by means of multiplex PCR. TCRdb shows the sequencer as Illumina HiSeq 4000. To build TCR beta libraries, CDR3 regions were amplified by Arm-PCR using iRepertoire HTBI primers. Before sequencing, the PCR products underwent gel purification. Concerning the study's data processing: Across samples, 60 to 80 TRBV and 13 to 15 TRBJ segments were identified and used for gene usage analysis of CDR3 amino acid clonotypes. Filtered high-quality paired reads were merged into contigs using COPE and FqMerger. BLAST was used to align contigs to IMGT TRBV, TRBD and TRBJ reference genes, and CDR3 was defined according to IMGT. Highly expanded clones were defined as clonotypes with a frequency above 0.1%. Repertoire diversity was measured by Shannon entropy, and V-J evenness by the Gini coefficient. Clonotypes shared by more than one individual were considered public. TCRdb itself trimmed the public reads at Q25 with fastp, ran MiXCR and retained productive beta chains. Rows with a matching CDR3 protein are joined into one entry that keeps the most common DNA and genes. The authors' filters were not applied to this entry. This sample is represented by 440,000 or so distinct CDR3 sequences; around 17% of them were singletons. Of the sample, 9.5% to 12% falls within the top ten clones.

Sample time point, as interpreted from the label and publication: newly diagnosed GD, antithyroid drugs for less than 3 months. For both TCR sequencing and RNA sequencing, RNA was extracted from PBMCs in TRIzol. Graves' disease was diagnosed according to American Thyroid Association guidelines. Patients for the study were recruited at an endocrinology department in Xi'an, China. Each patient gave roughly 8.4 milliliters of peripheral blood, collected in an EDTA anticoagulant tube. Ficoll Paque Plus density gradient separation was used to isolate PBMCs, and no further T cell sorting was done. An Agilent 2100 Bioanalyzer and agarose gel were used to check RNA quality, and a NanoDrop 2000 was used to measure RNA concentration. From the cysteine through the phenylalanine, the CDR3 covers 14 amino acids. Only the CDR3 DNA stays, 42 bases, in frame from base 1. The germline V gene specifies MRHNA as CDR1 and SNTAGT as CDR2. V gives up 8 bases and J gives up 2 bases, and the segment between their germline ends measures 15 bases.

The data are from a study of regulatory T cells in long-lasting Graves disease (dated by TCRdb to 2020 to 2023). With respect to the entire study: Newly diagnosed Graves' disease patients had taken antithyroid drugs for less than 3 months. A total of about 35 samples underwent TCR sequencing, from about 13 patients with persistent Graves' disease and 20 patients with newly diagnosed Graves' disease. Patients with persistent Graves' disease were compared with patients with newly diagnosed Graves' disease using TCR sequencing and RNA sequencing of peripheral blood. The study was registered as a clinical trial and conducted in China. What the study reported, not specific to this receptor: Persistent patients shared more public clonotypes among themselves (around 2,500) than newly diagnosed patients did (approximately 970). As a limitation, the authors acknowledged that the small sample size may reduce accuracy. Compared with newly diagnosed patients, persistent Graves' disease patients had lower TCR Shannon entropy and fewer highly expanded clones, which suggests clonal expansion. The study examined only peripheral blood because the primary lesion, thyroid tissue, could not be accessed. Only the TCR beta chain was sequenced and analyzed. Preferential use of TRBV28, TRBJ1-2 and TRBJ2-5 was observed in persistent disease, whereas TRBV20-1 and TRBJ2-1 were favored in newly diagnosed disease.

In addition, the sample was reused for a study of T cells in Graves' hyperthyroidism and ophthalmopathy. Drawing on the second study: Stable Graves' hyperthyroidism was defined as the absence of progression to ophthalmopathy over 18 months of follow-up. Hyperthyroidism patients were aged 18 to 65 years and newly diagnosed, with disease duration of less than 2 months. Exclusion was applied to patients with uncontrolled infections, other autoimmune diseases, pregnancy or lactation. Diagnoses relied on clinical symptoms, serum thyroxine and TRAb, thyroid ultrasound and orbital computed tomography. For the first round of RT-PCR on the TCR CDR3, the HTBI primer set was used together with the Qiagen OneStep RT-PCR kit. Most expanded thyroid clonotypes (frequency above 0.001) were also detected in blood, suggesting blood repertoires may reflect thyroid immune responses. Ophthalmopathy was separated from stable hyperthyroidism by a 13 V-J signature model, with around 90% sensitivity and about 81% specificity obtained in cross-validation and 80%/75% obtained in testing. In validation, the model predicted progression to ophthalmopathy with around 71% sensitivity and approximately 78% specificity, a median of around 6.6 months before onset. To identify TCR V-J signatures that set the groups apart, the researchers used a discovery cohort of about a hundred patients, made up of approximately 43 with Graves' ophthalmopathy and about 60 with stable Graves' hyperthyroidism. Whether ophthalmopathy could be predicted prospectively was tested in an independent validation cohort made up of about 20 hyperthyroidism patients plus 17 patients who later progressed to ophthalmopathy. The 100 or so discovery patients were randomly split 7:3 into training and test sets. Thyroid tissue and blood T-cell repertoires from several Graves' hyperthyroidism patients were also compared in the study. After sampling, hyperthyroidism patients received methimazole starting at 30 mg daily, and ophthalmopathy patients received high-dose intravenous methylprednisolone. The libraries were constructed in a second round of multiplex PCR and then size-selected and purified. The libraries were sequenced on an Illumina HiSeq2000 using paired-end 100 bp reads. SOAPnuke was used to process the raw data, with reads discarded if the reads contained adapters or uncalled bases, had a mean Phred below 15, or lacked an exact constant-primer or identifier match. High-quality paired reads were merged using COPE v1.2.5, and each unique nucleotide sequence was defined as a clonotype. Clonotypes were aligned to IMGT TRBV, TRBD and TRBJ reference segments using MiTCR v1.1. Only V-J combinations with frequency above 0.0001, covering 99% to 99.2% of repertoires, were analysed. The TCS score was defined as the ratio of F50 (clonal expansion) to E x V (chaos), calculated using BLOSUM62-based TCRdist between CDR3 peptides within each V-J. Welch's t-statistics and random forest reduced fewer than 600 V-J features to 13, which were used in a naive Bayes classifier (R e1071). Sample size was not statistically predetermined, and blinding of investigators to group allocation was not performed. The paper describes TCR Vbeta CDR3 sequencing of about 140 peripheral blood samples, made up of fewer than 50 ophthalmopathy patients, roughly 72 hyperthyroidism patients and 17 progressor patients.

This receptor was identified in a woman in her thirties with Graves disease. Donor details come from another sample of the same person, matched by shared clones. Rearrangement joined TRBV6-4 to TRBJ1-1; tentative D gene TRBD1, with 5 bases matching. The material sequenced was peripheral blood mononuclear cells (PBMCs), taken at new diagnosis, from a patient treated with antithyroid drugs. The encoded CDR3 is CASPRGERNTEAFF. The DNA sequence is TGTGCCAGCCCCCGGGGGGAAAGAAACACTGAAGCTTTCTTT.